The source of this T cell receptor (beta chain) is a study of T cell responses to AZD1222 COVID-19 vaccine. As regards this clone: Its antigen is unknown.

Only in-frame clones appear in the TCRdb table, and some are missing; sequencing was by immunoSEQ multiplex PCR. The sample contains about 100,000 clones, around 87% of which appear only once. Broader study findings: The breadth and depth of Spike-specific TCRs increased once two AZD1222 doses had been given. As reported, nearly half of all spike-specific TCRs target variant regions that are unmutated.

Germline V gives CDR1 SGHTA, CDR2 FQGNSA. The CDR3 totals 16 residues. Trimming left V 3 bases short and J 0 bases short, with 13 bases between. The chain has TRBV7-2 and TRBJ2-3; D remains ambiguous. Sequenced material: peripheral blood, taken on day 0 of MenACWY control vaccination. The TCR sequence derives from an adult in good health. The CDR3 is CASSFRLDTSTDTQYF. Written as DNA, the CDR3 is TGTGCCAGCAGCTTCCGACTGGATACTAGCACAGATACGCAGTATTTT.